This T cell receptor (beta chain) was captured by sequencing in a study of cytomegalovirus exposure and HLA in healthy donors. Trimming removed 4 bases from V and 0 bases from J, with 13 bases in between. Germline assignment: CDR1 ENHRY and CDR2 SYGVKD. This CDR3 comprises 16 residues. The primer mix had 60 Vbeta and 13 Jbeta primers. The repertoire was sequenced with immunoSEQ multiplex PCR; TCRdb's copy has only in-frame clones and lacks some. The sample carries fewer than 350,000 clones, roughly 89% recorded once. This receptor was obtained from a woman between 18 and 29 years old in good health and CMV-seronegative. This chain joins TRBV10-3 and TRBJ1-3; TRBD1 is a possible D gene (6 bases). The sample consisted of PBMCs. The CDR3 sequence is CAISALGTISGNTIYF. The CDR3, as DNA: TGTGCCATCAGTGCGCTCGGGACAATCTCTGGAAACACCATATATTTT.